These 15 T cell receptor beta chains came from one sample sequenced in a study of tumor and adjacent non-tumor tissue in lung cancer. The library came from three nested PCR rounds adapted from ARM-PCR protocols. MiXCR was run by TCRdb on the multiplex PCR reads, yielding one entry per CDR3 protein. Of roughly 81,000 distinct CDR3 sequences in the sample, roughly 62% are singletons; the top ten hold over 12%. No cell sorting was done before RNA was extracted from the tissue. Sequencing input: lung tumor tissue. The receptors originated from a man aged 65-85 years with non-small cell lung cancer.

To note about this clonotype: A junction boundary mismatches the germline segment, possibly from a read error. The V call is TRBV7-9, the J call TRBJ1-5; D not certain. Per germline, CDR1 SEHNR and CDR2 FQNEAQ (reference sequence). The CDR3 runs to 14 residues. The CDR3 loop reads CASNWTGINRPQHF. Here the CDR3 DNA reads TGTGCCAGCAACTGGACGGGGATTAATCGGCCCCAGCACTTT.

The genes are TRBV7-8 and TRBJ2-5; unclear D gene. Germline lookup yields CDR1 SGHVS and CDR2 FQNEAQ. V was pared by 8 bases and J by 4 bases, with 14 bases between. The CDR3 is 13 amino acids. The CDR3 loop is CASQTRVRETQYF. For the CDR3, the DNA is TGTGCCAGCCAAACCCGGGTCAGAGAGACCCAGTACTTC.

This clonotype counts as medium-sized. Written as DNA, the CDR3 is TGCAGCACGAGGACAGGGAGCGGAAACACCATATATTTT. Translating it yields CSTRTGSGNTIYF. J is TRBJ1-3 and V is TRBV29-1; 8 bases map to TRBD1. The CDR3 runs 13 residues. Germline CDR1 and CDR2: SQVTM and ANQGSEA. Germline trimming cut 8 bases from V and 4 bases from J; bases unmatched to any gene: 7.

This clonotype came up a few times. As the CDR3 is not closed by the conserved phenylalanine or tryptophan, this likely results from a read error. The chain recombines TRBV5-5 with TRBJ2-1, with 8 bases lining up with TRBD2. The CDR3 totals 14 residues. Germline CDR1 and CDR2: SGHKS and YYEKEE (reference sequence). The CDR3 region has the DNA TGTGCCTGCAGCTTGTCCCGGGGGGGTGGCCAGCAGTTCCTC. Translated, it gives CACSLSRGGGQQFL.

Of note for this clonotype: A junction boundary mismatches the germline segment, possibly from a read error. The chain carries TRBV11-2 and TRBJ2-5; no clear D. Germline V gene data show CDR1 as SGHAT and CDR2 as FQNNGV. The CDR3 runs 13 residues. The DNA for the CDR3 is TGTGCCACCAGCCCCAGGACGACGGAGACCCAGTACTTC. Translation: CATSPRTTETQYF.

Note on this clonotype: The junction and the germline gene differ at one end; a read error may be behind it. This chain uses TRBV10-3 with TRBJ2-7, with D perhaps TRBD2 (5 bases). This CDR3 contains 13 residues. Germline V gives CDR1 ENHRY, CDR2 SYGVKD. CDR3 residues: CAIRRHGYYVQYF. The CDR3, as DNA: TGTGCCATCCGGAGGCACGGATACTACGTGCAGTACTTC.

This clonotype was detected only a few times. The junction shows a germline mismatch at one end, possibly a read error. The V call is TRBV20-1, the J call TRBJ2-7, with D maybe TRBD2 (6 bases). Germline lookup yields CDR1 DFQATT and CDR2 SNEGSKA (reference sequence). The CDR3 is 12 amino acids. The DNA of the CDR3 is TGCAATGCTAGGGAGGACGACTACGAGCAGTACTTC. It translates to CNAREDDYEQYF.

About this clonotype itself: The junction and the germline gene differ at one end; a read error may be behind it. The chain recombines TRBV5-1 with TRBJ2-7; D remains ambiguous. This CDR3 contains 14 residues. Germline CDR1 reads SGHRS; CDR2 reads YFSETQ. In nucleotides, the CDR3 is TGTGCCAGCAGCACTACACCAACCTCCTACGAGCAGTACTTC. Translating it yields CASSTTPTSYEQYF.

To note about this clonotype: A much larger clone sits a single nucleotide away, making a read error possible. The chain has TRBV10-3 and TRBJ2-7, with 9 bases matching TRBD1. The CDR3 length is 14 residues. Germline-derived CDR1 and CDR2 are ENHRY and SYGVKD. CDR3 nucleotides: TGTGCCATCAGTGAAGGGACAGGGAGGTACGAGCAGTGCTTC. It yields the protein CAISEGTGRYEQCF.

The rearrangement joins TRBV11-2 to TRBJ1-2; D is unclear. The CDR3 spans 11 residues. Germline CDR1 reads SGHAT; CDR2 reads FQNNGV. This chain's CDR3 is CVNSLKGGNTF. DNA of the CDR3: TGTGTCAACAGCTTAAAAGGAGGCAACACCTTC.

This clonotype has only one observation. This sequence may be a read error, since a much larger clone differs from it by one base. J is TRBJ1-1 and V is TRBV13, with TRBD1 as a possible D gene (5 bases). The V end lost 4 bases, the J end lost 0 bases, and 15 bases lay between the germline ends. The CDR3 has 16 residues. Per germline, CDR1 PRHDT and CDR2 FYEKMQ (reference sequence). The CDR3, as DNA: TGTGCCAGCAGCTCTAATAGGGGAGGGATGAACACTGAAGCTTTCTTT. Translated, it gives CASSSNRGGMNTEAFF.

Of note for this clonotype: The conserved phenylalanine or tryptophan normally closing the CDR3 is absent here, so this likely arose from a read error. The V call is TRBV20-1, the J call TRBJ2-6; D might be TRBD1 (7 bases). The CDR3 runs 16 residues. CDR1 is DFQATT, CDR2 SNEGSKA, per germline (reference sequence). The CDR3 protein is CSARDPGGLGANVLTL. As DNA, the CDR3 is TGTAGTGCTAGAGATCCAGGGGGGCTTGGGGCCAACGTCCTGACTTTA.

Comment on this clonotype: Lacking the conserved final phenylalanine or tryptophan, this CDR3 likely reflects a read error. The chain recombines TRBV20-1 with TRBJ1-5; maybe TRBD1 (5 bases). CDR1 is DFQATT, CDR2 SNEGSKA, per germline (reference sequence). The length of the CDR3 is 15 residues. The V end was cut by 6 bases, the J end by 3 bases, with 18 bases between. CDR3 region: CSATQGSGPNQPQHL. In nucleotides, the CDR3 is TGCAGTGCCACCCAGGGATCGGGGCCCAATCAGCCCCAGCATTTA.

V gene TRBV11-1 combines with J gene TRBJ2-3; D is perhaps TRBD1 (6 bases). Gene TRBJ1-5 matches the end of the DNA better, so the J call may be wrong. The CDR3 totals 15 residues. Germline CDR1 reads SGHAT; CDR2 reads FQDESV (reference sequence). The CDR3 DNA reads TGTGCCAGCAGCGTCCGAGGGGGGAACACAGATACGCAGCATTTT. This encodes CASSVRGGNTDTQHF.

The chain has TRBV7-8 and TRBJ2-7, with D unclear. V was clipped by 3 bases and J by 2 bases, with 11 bases between them. The germline CDR1 and CDR2 sequences are SGHVS and FQNEAQ. The CDR3 has 14 residues. The CDR3 loop is CASSFVTGAYEQYF. The CDR3 DNA follows: TGTGCCAGCAGCTTCGTGACTGGAGCCTACGAGCAGTACTTC.